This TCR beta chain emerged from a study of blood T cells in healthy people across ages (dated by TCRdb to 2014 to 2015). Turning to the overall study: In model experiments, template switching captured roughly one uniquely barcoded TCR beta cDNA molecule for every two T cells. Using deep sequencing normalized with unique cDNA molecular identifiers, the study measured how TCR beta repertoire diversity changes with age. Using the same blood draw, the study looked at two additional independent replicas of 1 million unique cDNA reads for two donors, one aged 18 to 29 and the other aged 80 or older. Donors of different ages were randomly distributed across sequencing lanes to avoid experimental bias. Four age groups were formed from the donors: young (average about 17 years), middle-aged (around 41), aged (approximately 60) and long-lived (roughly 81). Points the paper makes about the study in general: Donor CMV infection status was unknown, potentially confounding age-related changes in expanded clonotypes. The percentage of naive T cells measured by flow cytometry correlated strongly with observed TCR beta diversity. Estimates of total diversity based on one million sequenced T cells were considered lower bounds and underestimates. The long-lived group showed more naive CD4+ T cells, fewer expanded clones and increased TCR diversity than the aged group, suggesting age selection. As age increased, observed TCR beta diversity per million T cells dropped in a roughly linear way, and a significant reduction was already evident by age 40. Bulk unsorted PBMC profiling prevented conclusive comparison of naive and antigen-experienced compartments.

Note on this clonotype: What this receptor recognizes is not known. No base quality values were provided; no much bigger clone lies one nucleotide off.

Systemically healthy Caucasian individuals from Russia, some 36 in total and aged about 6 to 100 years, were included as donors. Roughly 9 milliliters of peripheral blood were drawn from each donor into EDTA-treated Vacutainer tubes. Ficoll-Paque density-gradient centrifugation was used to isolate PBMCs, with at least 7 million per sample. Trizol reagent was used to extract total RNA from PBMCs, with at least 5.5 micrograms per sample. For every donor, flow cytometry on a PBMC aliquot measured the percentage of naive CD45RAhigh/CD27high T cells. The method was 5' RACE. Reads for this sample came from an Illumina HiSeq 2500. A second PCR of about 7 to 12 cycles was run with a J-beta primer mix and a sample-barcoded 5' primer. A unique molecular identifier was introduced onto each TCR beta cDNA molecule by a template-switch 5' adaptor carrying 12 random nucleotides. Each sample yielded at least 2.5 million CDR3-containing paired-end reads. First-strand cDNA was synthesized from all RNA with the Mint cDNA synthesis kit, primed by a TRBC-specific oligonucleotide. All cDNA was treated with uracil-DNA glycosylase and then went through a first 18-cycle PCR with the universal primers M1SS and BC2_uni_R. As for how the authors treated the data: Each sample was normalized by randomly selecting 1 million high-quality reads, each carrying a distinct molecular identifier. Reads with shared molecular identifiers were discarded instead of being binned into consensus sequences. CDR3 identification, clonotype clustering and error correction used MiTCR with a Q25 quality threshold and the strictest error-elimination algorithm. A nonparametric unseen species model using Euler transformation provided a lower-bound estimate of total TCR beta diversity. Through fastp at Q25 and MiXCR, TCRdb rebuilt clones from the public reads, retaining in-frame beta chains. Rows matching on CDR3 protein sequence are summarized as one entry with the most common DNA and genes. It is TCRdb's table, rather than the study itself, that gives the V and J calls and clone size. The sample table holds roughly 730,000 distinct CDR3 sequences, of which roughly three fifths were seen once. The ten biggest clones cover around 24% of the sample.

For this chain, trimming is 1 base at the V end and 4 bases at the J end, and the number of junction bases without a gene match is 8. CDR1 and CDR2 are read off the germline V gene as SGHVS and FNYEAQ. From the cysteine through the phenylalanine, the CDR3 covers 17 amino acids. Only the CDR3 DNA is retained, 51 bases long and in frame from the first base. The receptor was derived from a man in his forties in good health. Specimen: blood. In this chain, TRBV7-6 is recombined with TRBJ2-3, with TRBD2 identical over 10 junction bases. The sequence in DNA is TGTGCCAGCAGCTTAGATTTAACTAGCGGGGCCTCAGATACGCAGTATTTT. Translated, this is CASSLDLTSGASDTQYF.